The 19 T cell receptor beta chains below were found in one sample sequenced in a study of blood T cell repertoires in COVID-19 (dated by TCRdb to the early 2020s). The method was the immunoSEQ multiplex PCR assay. TCRdb holds this immuneACCESS table with in-frame rearrangements only. Some clones are missing; in checked studies, unresolved V genes explain under half, and the rest has no known cause. A total of a few hundred thousand clones appear in this sample, roughly 85% of them only once. Of the sample, roughly 3.1% falls within the top ten clones. Sequencing was performed on peripheral blood. The receptors derive from a woman aged 18-35 years with acute or convalescent COVID-19.

Remarks on this clone: At one of its ends the junction is not consistent with the germline gene, which may arise from a read error. The V and J genes are TRBV10-3 and TRBJ2-2; 12 bases are shared with TRBD2. This CDR3 contains 18 residues. Looked up from germline, CDR1 is ENHRY and CDR2 is SYGVKD. CDR3 amino acids: CAISVHLAGGPNTGELFF. In nucleotides, the CDR3 is TGTGCCATCAGTGTCCACCTAGCGGGAGGGCCGAATACCGGGGAGCTGTTTTTT.

Only one count was recorded for this clone. This sequence joins TRBV5-6 and TRBJ2-7; possible D gene TRBD2, 7 bases. The CDR3 contains 13 residues. Germline CDR1 reads SGHDT; CDR2 reads YYEEEE. V gave up 4 bases and J gave up 5 bases, with 13 bases separating them. DNA of the CDR3: TGTGCCAGCAGCCTCAGGGGAGGGGACGAGCAGTACTTC. Encoded protein: CASSLRGGDEQYF.

The CDR3 DNA sequence: TGTGCCAGCATCCCCCGGTCGACAGGGGTTGGCAATCAGCCCCAGCATTTT. As protein: CASIPRSTGVGNQPQHF. This chain uses TRBV21-1 with TRBJ1-5; the tabulated D call, TRBD1, remains unverified against the DNA. TRBV21-1 is deemed a pseudogene. The CDR3 has 17 residues.

The CDR3 DNA follows: TGTGCCAGCAGCTCGCCACCGGGACTAGCGGGAGCCGGGGAGCTGTTTTTT. Translating gives CASSSPPGLAGAGELFF. This sequence joins TRBV11-2 and TRBJ2-2; TRBD2 matches at 14 bases. V shed 4 bases, J shed 6 bases, and the junction held 7 bases outside the gene matches. Germline V gene sequence: CDR1 SGHAT, CDR2 FQNNGV. The CDR3 has 17 amino acids.

This clone was counted a few times. The chain joins TRBV5-5 to TRBJ1-4; perhaps TRBD1 as D (6 bases). Deletions cut 2 bases from V and 5 bases from J, with 10 bases between. CDR3 length: 14 residues. Germline V CDR1 and CDR2: SGHKS, YYEKEE (reference sequence). CDR3 residues: CASSFRTVNEKLFF. The CDR3 bases are TGTGCCAGCAGCTTCCGGACAGTCAATGAAAAACTGTTTTTT.

The V gene is TRBV9, the J gene TRBJ2-3; 9 positions agree with TRBD2. With V trimmed by 3 bases and J by 2 bases, 7 bases remained unmatched. This CDR3 contains 16 residues. Looked up from germline, CDR1 is SGDLS and CDR2 is YYNGEE. The CDR3 region has the DNA TGTGCCAGCAGCGAAAGCGGGAGGTCTGTCACAGATACGCAGTATTTT. Translating gives CASSESGRSVTDTQYF. The full variable domain, with the rest looked up from reference TRBV9 and TRBJ2-3, is DSGVTQTPKHLITATGQRVTLRCSPRSGDLSVYWYQQSLDQGLQFLIQYYNGEERAKGNILERFSAQQFPDLHSELNLSSLELGDSALYFCASSESGRSVTDTQYFGPGTRLTVL.

This clone has only one observation. The chain carries TRBV5-5 and TRBJ2-2, with D possibly matching TRBD2 (5 bases). With 3 bases removed from V and 1 base from J, the gap between germline ends came to 13 bases. Germline V CDR1 and CDR2: SGHKS, YYEKEE (reference sequence). There are 16 residues in the CDR3. The CDR3 DNA is TGTGCCAGCAGCTCACTCACTAGTCGGAACACCGGGGAGCTGTTTTTT. Translated, it gives CASSSLTSRNTGELFF.

The V gene is TRBV5-8, the J gene TRBJ1-2; D is unresolved. Germline lookup yields CDR1 SGHTS and CDR2 YDEGEE. The CDR3 runs to 12 residues. V gave up 1 base and J gave up 4 bases, with 5 bases separating them. The CDR3 sequence: CASSLTVYGYTF. The CDR3 DNA reads as TGTGCCAGCAGCTTGACAGTCTATGGCTACACCTTC. Complete variable domain (other parts from reference TRBV5-8 and TRBJ1-2): EAGVTQSPTHLIKTRGQQATLRCSPISGHTSVYWYQQALGLGLQFLLWYDEGEERNRGNFPPRFSGRQFPNYSSELNVNALELEDSALYLCASSLTVYGYTFGSGTRLTVV.

This chain uses TRBV6-5 with TRBJ2-7, with a weak D call TRBD2 (6 bases). Germline V gives CDR1 MNHEY, CDR2 SVGAGI. Trimming pared 6 bases from V and 6 bases from J, leaving 18 bases between. This CDR3 spans 14 amino acids. The CDR3 nucleotides read TGTGCCAGCAGACGCGGGACCCTGATCTCCGAGCAGTACTTC. Protein: CASRRGTLISEQYF.

V is TRBV7-2 and J is TRBJ2-7, with no clear D. Trimming left V 1 base short and J 4 bases short, with 17 bases between. Germline CDR1 and CDR2: SGHTA and FQGNSA. The CDR3 is made up of 16 amino acids. The CDR3 bases are TGTGCCAGCAGCTTAGGTTCCTCCCTCTTATTTTACGAGCAGTACTTC. Translated: CASSLGSSLLFYEQYF.

V is TRBV7-2 and J is TRBJ2-7; 10 bases align to TRBD2. CDR3 length equals 14 residues. Germline V gives CDR1 SGHTA, CDR2 FQGNSA. V dropped 4 bases and J dropped 2; count of bases not matched to a gene: 2. CDR3 DNA: TGTGCCAGCAGCTCACTAGCGGGGCCCTACGAGCAGTACTTC. It codes for CASSSLAGPYEQYF.

The gene calls are TRBV7-3 and TRBJ1-1, with TRBD1 as a possible D gene (5 bases). The V end lost 5 bases, the J end lost 8 bases, and 21 bases lay between the germline ends. CDR3 length equals 15 residues. Germline V gives CDR1 SGHTA, CDR2 FQGTGA. The DNA of the CDR3 is TGTGCCAGCAGCCCACGTGCAGGGCCTTTCGTGGAAGCTTTCTTT. It translates to CASSPRAGPFVEAFF.

This chain connects TRBV4-3 to TRBJ2-7; 7 nucleotides line up with TRBD2. V trimming: 0 bases; J trimming: 2 bases; junction bases outside the gene matches: 7. The CDR3 runs 16 residues. CDR1 LGHNA and CDR2 YSLEER come from the germline V gene. In DNA, the CDR3 is TGCGCCAGCAGCCAAGACCTGGGGGGGGTAGCCTACGAGCAGTACTTC. Its translation: CASSQDLGGVAYEQYF.

The rearrangement uses TRBV28 and TRBJ2-7; 14 bases are shared with TRBD2. With V trimmed by 2 bases and J by 4 bases, 4 bases remained unmatched. This CDR3 has 16 amino acids. CDR1 MDHEN and CDR2 SYDVKM come from the germline V gene. CDR3 coding DNA: TGTGCCAGCAGTTTAGGGGGGACTAGCGGGAGATACGAGCAGTACTTC. Protein: CASSLGGTSGRYEQYF.

This clone appeared many times. V gene TRBV19 combines with J gene TRBJ2-7; possible D gene TRBD1, 5 bases. The CDR3 contains 14 residues. V lost 3 bases and J lost 3, with 12 bases in between. Looked up from germline, CDR1 is LNHDA and CDR2 is SQIVND (reference sequence). This chain's CDR3 is CASSISGLNYEQYF. CDR3 DNA: TGTGCCAGTAGTATTTCAGGGCTCAACTACGAGCAGTACTTC.

The V call is TRBV30, the J call TRBJ2-3; TRBD2 aligns across 7 bases. V was clipped by 3 bases and J by 3 bases; unmatched bases: 15. Germline loops: CDR1 GTSNPN, CDR2 SVGIG (reference sequence). The CDR3 length is 17 residues. The CDR3 loop reads CAWSYRTSGIGTDTQYF. CDR3 bases: TGTGCCTGGAGCTATCGGACTAGTGGGATCGGGACAGATACGCAGTATTTT.

The CDR3 loop is CASSLAGTGLTFSGNTIYF. CDR3 sequence (DNA): TGCGCCAGCAGCTTGGCCGGGACAGGGCTTACATTTTCTGGAAACACCATATATTTT. V usage is TRBV5-1 and J usage is TRBJ1-3; 9 bases align to TRBD1. Trimming took 0 bases from V and 1 from J; bases not matched to a gene: 11. CDR1 SGHRS and CDR2 YFSETQ come from the germline V gene. This CDR3 has 19 residues.

The J gene is TRBJ1-6, the V gene TRBV27; D gene ambiguous. The germline CDR1 and CDR2 sequences are MNHEY and SMNVEV (reference sequence). Trimming removed 1 base at V and 9 bases at J, with 19 bases between. CDR3 size: 17 residues. CDR3: CASSLLPLGDGFSPLHF. In DNA, the CDR3 is TGTGCCAGCAGTTTATTACCCCTAGGCGATGGGTTTTCACCCCTCCACTTT.

In this sample, this clone turned up a few times. The V call is TRBV14, the J call TRBJ1-4; D possibly corresponds to TRBD1 (5 bases). This CDR3 comprises 16 residues. The germline V gene has CDR1 SGHDN and CDR2 FVKESK. V lost 0 bases and J lost 6, with 14 bases in between. The CDR3 sequence is CASSQDGWRGDEKLFF. In nucleotides, the CDR3 is TGTGCCAGCAGCCAAGACGGGTGGAGGGGAGATGAAAAACTGTTTTTT.